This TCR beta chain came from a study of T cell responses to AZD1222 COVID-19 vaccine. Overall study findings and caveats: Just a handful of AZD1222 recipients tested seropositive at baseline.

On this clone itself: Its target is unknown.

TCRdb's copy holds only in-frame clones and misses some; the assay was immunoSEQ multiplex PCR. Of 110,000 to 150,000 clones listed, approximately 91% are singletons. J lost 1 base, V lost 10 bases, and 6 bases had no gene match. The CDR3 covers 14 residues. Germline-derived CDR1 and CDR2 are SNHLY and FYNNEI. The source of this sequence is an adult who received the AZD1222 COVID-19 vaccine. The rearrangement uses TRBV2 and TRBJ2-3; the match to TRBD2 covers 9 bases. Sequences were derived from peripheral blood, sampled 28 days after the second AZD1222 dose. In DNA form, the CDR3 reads TGTGCCACCCGCCAGCGGGGGGGCACAGATACGCAGTATTTT. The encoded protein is CATRQRGGTDTQYF.